Sequencing of this T cell receptor beta chain was carried out in a study of radiotherapy plus CTLA-4 blockade in lung cancer. Study summary: In roughly 17% of patients, objective responses were seen; 31% had disease control.

Produced via immunoSEQ multiplex PCR; TCRdb's table is partial and in-frame only. The sample has 53,000 or so clones, around nine tenths seen once. Germline V gene data show CDR1 as SGHTA and CDR2 as FQGNSA. The CDR3 is made up of 16 amino acids. Trimming left V 2 bases short and J 0 bases short, with 13 bases between. General study findings and limits: Best predicting response, reportedly, were early blood T cell clone dynamics, with interferon-beta. After radiotherapy and ipilimumab, tumor-derived clones expanded in peripheral blood.

Concerning this clone itself: The antigen is not known.

Patients had chemo-refractory metastatic non-small-cell lung cancer and received focal radiation plus CTLA-4 blockade that used ipilimumab. The sequence derives from a human donor with non-small cell lung cancer whose response to radiotherapy plus ipilimumab could not be evaluated. The sample was peripheral blood, taken from a patient treated with radiotherapy plus ipilimumab. The rearrangement uses TRBV7-2 and TRBJ1-1; possibly TRBD1 for D (5 bases). CDR3 sequence reads: CASSLQGGGLNTEAFF. CDR3 nucleotide sequence: TGTGCCAGCAGCTTACAGGGCGGGGGGTTGAACACTGAAGCTTTCTTT.